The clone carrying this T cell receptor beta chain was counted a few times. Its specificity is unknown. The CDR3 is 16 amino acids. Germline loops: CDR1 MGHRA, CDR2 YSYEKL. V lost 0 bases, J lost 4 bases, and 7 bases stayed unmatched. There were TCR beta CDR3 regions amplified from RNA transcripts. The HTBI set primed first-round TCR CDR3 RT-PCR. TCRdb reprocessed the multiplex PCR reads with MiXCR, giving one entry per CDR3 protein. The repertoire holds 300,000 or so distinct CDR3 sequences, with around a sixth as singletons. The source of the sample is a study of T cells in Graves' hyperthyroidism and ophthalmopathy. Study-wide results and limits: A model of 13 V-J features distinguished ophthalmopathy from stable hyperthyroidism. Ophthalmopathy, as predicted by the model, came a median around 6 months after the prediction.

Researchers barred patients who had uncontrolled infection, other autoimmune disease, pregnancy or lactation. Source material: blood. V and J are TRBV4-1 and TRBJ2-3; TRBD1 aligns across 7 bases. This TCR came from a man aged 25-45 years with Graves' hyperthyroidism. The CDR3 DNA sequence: TGCGCCAGCAGCCAAGAACGACAGGGTGTCCCAGATACGCAGTATTTT. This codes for CASSQERQGVPDTQYF.